The source of this T cell receptor beta chain is a study of blood T cells in healthy people across ages. Each sample yielded at least 6 million isolated PBMCs. The study's findings and limits: No conclusive comparison of naive versus antigen-experienced cells was possible with unsorted PBMCs.

A second PCR of 7 to 11 cycles used a sample-barcoded 5' primer and a J-beta primer mix. Every cDNA molecule carried a tag from a template-switch adaptor bearing 12 random nucleotides. TCRdb reprocessed the 5' RACE reads via MiXCR and lists one record per CDR3 protein. The sample includes fewer than 950,000 distinct CDR3 sequences, approximately 35% of them seen just once. A note on this clonotype: The antigen is undetermined.

The CDR3 is 10 amino acids. V lost 6 bases to trimming and J lost 8 bases, with 10 bases between them. Germline CDR1 and CDR2: SQVTM and ANQGSEA. The gene calls are TRBV29-1 and TRBJ1-1; D possibly corresponds to TRBD1 (5 bases). The sample consisted of blood. This clonotype originated in a man between 18 and 35 years old in good health. The DNA for the CDR3 is TGCAGCGTCGGGACGGCAGAAGCTTTCTTT. Residues: CSVGTAEAFF.